This T cell receptor (beta chain) was observed in a study of vaccination effects on CD4 cells after COVID-19. This CDR3 has 12 residues. With 5 bases removed from V and 7 bases from J, the gap between germline ends came to 12 bases. In germline, CDR1 is MNHEY, CDR2 SVGEGT. About this clone: What it binds is not known.

After expansion with viral peptide pools in the ViraFEST assay, antigen-specific CD4+ T cells were sequenced. Isolation of CD4+ T cells took place after approximately 10 days of culture. Nobody among the vaccine recipients had prior SARS-CoV-2 infection (nucleocapsid antibodies were negative). IL-2 at about 9.7 IU/ml and peptides at roughly 10 ug/ml were added to cultured PBMC, fewer than 2.5 million per well. On both days 3 and 7, half of the culture medium was replaced with IL-2 medium. TCRdb's copy holds only in-frame clones and misses some; the assay was immunoSEQ multiplex PCR. This table has just under 75,000 clones, 65% to 80% appearing once. Study outcomes and limitations: From healthy vaccinees, only 1 of 255 vaccine-induced clones also reacted to common cold coronaviruses. Few convalescent patients were included, and no early post-infection timepoints were sampled.

The receptor comes from a human donor who received a COVID-19 vaccine. V usage is TRBV6-2 or TRBV6-3 and J usage is TRBJ2-7, with D possibly being TRBD2 (5 bases). Sequenced here: CD4+ T cells from PBMCs cultured with HCoV-NL63 spike peptides, sampled before COVID-19 vaccination. CDR3 sequence reads: CASSDVGREQYV. The CDR3 bases are TGTGCCAGCAGTGATGTAGGGAGAGAGCAGTACGTC.